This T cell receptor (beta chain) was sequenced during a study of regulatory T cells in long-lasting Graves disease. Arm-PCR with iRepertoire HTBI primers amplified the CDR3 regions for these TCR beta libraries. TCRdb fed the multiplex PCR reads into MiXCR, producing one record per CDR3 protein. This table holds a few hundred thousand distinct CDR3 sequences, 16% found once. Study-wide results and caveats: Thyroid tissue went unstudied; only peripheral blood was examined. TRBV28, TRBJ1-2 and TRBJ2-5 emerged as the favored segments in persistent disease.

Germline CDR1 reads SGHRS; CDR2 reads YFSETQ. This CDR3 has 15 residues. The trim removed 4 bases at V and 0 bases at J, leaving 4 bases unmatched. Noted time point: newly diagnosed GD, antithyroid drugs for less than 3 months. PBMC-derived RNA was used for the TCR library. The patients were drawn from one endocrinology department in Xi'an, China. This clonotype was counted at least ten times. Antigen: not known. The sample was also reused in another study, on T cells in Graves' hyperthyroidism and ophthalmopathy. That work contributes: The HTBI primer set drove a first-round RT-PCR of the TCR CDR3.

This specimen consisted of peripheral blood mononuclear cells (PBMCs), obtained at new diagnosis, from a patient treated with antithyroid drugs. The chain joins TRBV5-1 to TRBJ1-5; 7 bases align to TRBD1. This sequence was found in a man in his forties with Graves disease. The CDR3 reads CASSPTGDSNQPQHF. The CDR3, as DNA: TGCGCCAGCAGCCCCACAGGGGATAGCAATCAGCCCCAGCATTTT.